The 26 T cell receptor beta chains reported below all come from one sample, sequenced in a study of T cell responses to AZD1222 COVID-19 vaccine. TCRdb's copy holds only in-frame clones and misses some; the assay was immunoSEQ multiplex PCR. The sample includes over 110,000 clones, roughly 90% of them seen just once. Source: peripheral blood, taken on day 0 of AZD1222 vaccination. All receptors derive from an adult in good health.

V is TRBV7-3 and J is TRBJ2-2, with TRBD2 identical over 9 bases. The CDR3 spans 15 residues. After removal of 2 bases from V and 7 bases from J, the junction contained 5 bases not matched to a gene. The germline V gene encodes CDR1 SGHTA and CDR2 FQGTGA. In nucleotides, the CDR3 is TGTGCCAGCAGCTTATATAGCGGGAGTGGCGGGGAGCTGTTTTTT. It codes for CASSLYSGSGGELFF.

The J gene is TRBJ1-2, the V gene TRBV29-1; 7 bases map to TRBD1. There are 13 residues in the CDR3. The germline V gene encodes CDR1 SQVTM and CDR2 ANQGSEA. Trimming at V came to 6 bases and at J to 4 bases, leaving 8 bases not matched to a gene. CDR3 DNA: TGCAGCGTCCCACGACAGGGTGCCTATGGCTACACCTTC. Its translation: CSVPRQGAYGYTF.

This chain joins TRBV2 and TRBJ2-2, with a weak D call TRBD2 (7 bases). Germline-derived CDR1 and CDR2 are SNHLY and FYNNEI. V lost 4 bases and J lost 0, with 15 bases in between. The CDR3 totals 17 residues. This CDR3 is CASSGWGGAPNTGELFF. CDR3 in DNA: TGTGCCAGCAGTGGATGGGGGGGGGCCCCGAACACCGGGGAGCTGTTTTTT.

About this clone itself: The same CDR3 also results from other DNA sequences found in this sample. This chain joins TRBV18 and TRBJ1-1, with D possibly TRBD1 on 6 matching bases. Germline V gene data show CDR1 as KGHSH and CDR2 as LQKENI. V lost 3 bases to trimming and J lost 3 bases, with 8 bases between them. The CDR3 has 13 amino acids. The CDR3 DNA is TGTGCCAGCTCACCCAGGGGAGACACTGAAGCTTTCTTT. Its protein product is CASSPRGDTEAFF.

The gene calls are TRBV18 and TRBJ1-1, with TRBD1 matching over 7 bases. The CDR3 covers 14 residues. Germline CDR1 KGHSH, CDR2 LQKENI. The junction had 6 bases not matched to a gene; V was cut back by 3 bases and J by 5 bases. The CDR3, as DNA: TGTGCCAGCTCACCTTCACAGGGGCAAACTGAAGCTTTCTTT. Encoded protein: CASSPSQGQTEAFF.

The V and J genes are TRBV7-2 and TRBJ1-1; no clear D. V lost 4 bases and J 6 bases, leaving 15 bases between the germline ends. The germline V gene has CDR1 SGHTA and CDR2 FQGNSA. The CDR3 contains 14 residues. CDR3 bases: TGTGCCAGCAGCTCAGATCCCCTGAGGGCTGAAGCTTTCTTT. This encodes CASSSDPLRAEAFF.

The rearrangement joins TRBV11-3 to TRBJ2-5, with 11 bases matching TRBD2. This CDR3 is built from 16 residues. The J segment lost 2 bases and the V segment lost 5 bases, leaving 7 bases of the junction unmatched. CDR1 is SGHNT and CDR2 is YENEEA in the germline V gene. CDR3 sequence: CASSPGTSGSQETQYF. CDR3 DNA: TGTGCCAGCAGCCCCGGGACTAGCGGATCTCAAGAGACCCAGTACTTC.

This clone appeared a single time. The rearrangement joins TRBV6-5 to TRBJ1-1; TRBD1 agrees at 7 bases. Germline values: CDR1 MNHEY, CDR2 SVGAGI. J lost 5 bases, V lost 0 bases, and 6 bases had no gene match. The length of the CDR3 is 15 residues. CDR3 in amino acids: CASSYSLTGKTEAFF. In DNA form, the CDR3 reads TGTGCCAGCAGTTACTCGTTGACAGGGAAAACTGAAGCTTTCTTT.

The CDR3 region is CAISERIRFRYGYTF. Written as DNA, the CDR3 is TGTGCCATCAGTGAGAGAATACGGTTTCGGTATGGCTACACCTTC. The genes are TRBV10-3 and TRBJ1-2; D not certain. Between the trimmed V and J ends, which lost 2 bases and 5 bases, there was a span of 15 bases. CDR1 and CDR2 (germline): ENHRY, SYGVKD. This CDR3 has 15 amino acids.

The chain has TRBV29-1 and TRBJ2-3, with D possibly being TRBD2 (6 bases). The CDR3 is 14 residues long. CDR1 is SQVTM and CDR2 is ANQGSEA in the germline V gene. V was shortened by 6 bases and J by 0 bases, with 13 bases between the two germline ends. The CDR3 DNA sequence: TGCAGCGTCGGGACTGGCTCTAGCACAGATACGCAGTATTTT. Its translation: CSVGTGSSTDTQYF.

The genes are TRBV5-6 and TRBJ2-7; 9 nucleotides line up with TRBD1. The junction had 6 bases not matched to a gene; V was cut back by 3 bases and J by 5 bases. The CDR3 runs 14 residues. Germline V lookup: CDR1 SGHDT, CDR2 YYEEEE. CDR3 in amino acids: CASSWGQGVHEQYF. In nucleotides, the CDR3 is TGTGCCAGCAGCTGGGGACAGGGAGTCCACGAGCAGTACTTC.

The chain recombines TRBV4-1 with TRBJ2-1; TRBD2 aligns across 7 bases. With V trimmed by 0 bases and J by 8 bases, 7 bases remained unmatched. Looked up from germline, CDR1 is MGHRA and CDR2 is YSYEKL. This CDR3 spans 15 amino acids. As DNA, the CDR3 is TGCGCCAGCAGCCAAGAAACGGCGGGACTATATGAGCAGTTCTTC. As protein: CASSQETAGLYEQFF.

Written as DNA, the CDR3 is TGTGCCAGCAGCTGGGGCCCCGGGGCCAATGAGCAGTTCTTC. Translating it yields CASSWGPGANEQFF. V and J are TRBV7-3 and TRBJ2-1; D is possibly TRBD1 or TRBD2 (5 bases each). V lost 4 bases to trimming and J lost 6 bases, with 13 bases between them. The CDR3 totals 14 residues. Per germline, CDR1 SGHTA and CDR2 FQGTGA.

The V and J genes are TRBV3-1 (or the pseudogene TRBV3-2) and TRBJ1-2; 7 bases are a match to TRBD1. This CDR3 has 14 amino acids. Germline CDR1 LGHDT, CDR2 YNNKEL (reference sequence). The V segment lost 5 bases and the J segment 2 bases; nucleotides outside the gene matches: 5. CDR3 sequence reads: CASSREGANYGYTF. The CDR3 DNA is TGTGCCAGCAGCAGGGAGGGGGCAAACTATGGCTACACCTTC.

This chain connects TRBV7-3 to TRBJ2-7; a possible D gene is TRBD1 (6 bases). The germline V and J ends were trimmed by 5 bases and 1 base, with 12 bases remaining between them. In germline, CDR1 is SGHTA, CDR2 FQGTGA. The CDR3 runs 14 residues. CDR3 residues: CASSKDSLSYEQYF. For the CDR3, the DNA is TGTGCCAGCAGCAAGGACAGTTTATCCTACGAGCAGTACTTC.

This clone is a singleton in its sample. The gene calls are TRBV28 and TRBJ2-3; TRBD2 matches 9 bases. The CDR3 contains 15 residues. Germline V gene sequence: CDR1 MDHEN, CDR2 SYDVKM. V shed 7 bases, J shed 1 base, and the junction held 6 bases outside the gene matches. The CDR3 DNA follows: TGTGCCAGCACCGATAGCGGGAGCGGCACAGATACGCAGTATTTT. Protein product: CASTDSGSGTDTQYF.

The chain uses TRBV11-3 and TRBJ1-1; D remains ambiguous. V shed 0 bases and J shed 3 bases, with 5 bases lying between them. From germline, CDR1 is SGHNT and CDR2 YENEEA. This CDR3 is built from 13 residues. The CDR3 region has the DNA TGTGCCAGCAGCTTAGACAGGTACACTGAAGCTTTCTTT. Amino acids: CASSLDRYTEAFF.

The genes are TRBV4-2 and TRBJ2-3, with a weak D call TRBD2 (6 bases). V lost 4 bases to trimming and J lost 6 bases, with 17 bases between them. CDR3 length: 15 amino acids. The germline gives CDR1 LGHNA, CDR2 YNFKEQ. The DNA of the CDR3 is TGTGCCAGCAGCCGGACTATCCTTCCTTCGGATACGCAGTATTTT. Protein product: CASSRTILPSDTQYF.

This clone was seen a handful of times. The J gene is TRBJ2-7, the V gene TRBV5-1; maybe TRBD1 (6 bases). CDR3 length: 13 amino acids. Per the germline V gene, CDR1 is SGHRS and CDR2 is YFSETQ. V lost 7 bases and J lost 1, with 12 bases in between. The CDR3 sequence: CASSRTASYEQYF. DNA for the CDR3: TGCGCCAGCTCTCGGACAGCATCCTACGAGCAGTACTTC.

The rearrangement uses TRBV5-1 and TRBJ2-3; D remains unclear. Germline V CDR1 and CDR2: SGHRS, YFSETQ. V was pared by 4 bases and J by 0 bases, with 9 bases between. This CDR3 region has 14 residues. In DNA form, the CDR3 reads TGCGCCAGCAGCGTAGCTGCTAGCACAGATACGCAGTATTTT. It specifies CASSVAASTDTQYF. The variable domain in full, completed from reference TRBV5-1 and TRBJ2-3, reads KAGVTQTPRYLIKTRGQQVTLSCSPISGHRSVSWYQQTPGQGLQFLFEYFSETQRNKGNFPGRFSGRQFSNSRSEMNVSTLELGDSALYLCASSVAASTDTQYFGPGTRLTVL.

The CDR3 DNA reads as TGTGCCAGCAGCCAAGCTGGACTAGCGGGGCAAGAGACCCAGTACTTC. Translating gives CASSQAGLAGQETQYF. The chain couples TRBV3-1 (or the pseudogene TRBV3-2) to TRBJ2-5, with 12 nucleotides matching TRBD2. The CDR3 loop spans 16 amino acids. Per the germline V gene, CDR1 is LGHDT and CDR2 is YNNKEL (reference sequence). With V trimmed by 1 base and J by 2 bases, 2 bases remained unmatched.

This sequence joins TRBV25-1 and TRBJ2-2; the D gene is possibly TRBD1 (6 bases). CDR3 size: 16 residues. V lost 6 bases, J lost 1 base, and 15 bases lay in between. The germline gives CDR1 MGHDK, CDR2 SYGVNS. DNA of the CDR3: TGTGCCAGCAGCCCCTTGGGGGCCGTGAACACCGGGGAGCTGTTTTTT. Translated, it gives CASSPLGAVNTGELFF.

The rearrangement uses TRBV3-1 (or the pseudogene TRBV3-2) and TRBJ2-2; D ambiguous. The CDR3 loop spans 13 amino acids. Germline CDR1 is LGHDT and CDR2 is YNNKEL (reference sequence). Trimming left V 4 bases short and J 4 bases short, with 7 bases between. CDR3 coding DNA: TGTGCCAGCAGCCCCTTGCCCACCGGGGAGCTGTTTTTT. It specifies CASSPLPTGELFF.

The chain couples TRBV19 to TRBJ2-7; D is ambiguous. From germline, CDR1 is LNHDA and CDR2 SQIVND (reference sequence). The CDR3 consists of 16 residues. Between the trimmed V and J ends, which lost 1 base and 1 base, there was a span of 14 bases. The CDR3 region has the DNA TGTGCCAGTAGTATAGGGTCTTATGGCGGATCCTACGAGCAGTACTTC. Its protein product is CASSIGSYGGSYEQYF.

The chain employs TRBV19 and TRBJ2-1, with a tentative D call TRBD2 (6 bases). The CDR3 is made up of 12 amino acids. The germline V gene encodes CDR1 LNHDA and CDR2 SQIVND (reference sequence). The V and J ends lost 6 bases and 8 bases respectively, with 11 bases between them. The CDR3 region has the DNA TGTGCCAGTAGGGGGGGTTTAGATGAGCAGTTCTTC. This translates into CASRGGLDEQFF. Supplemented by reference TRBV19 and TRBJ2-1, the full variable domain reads DGGITQSPKYLFRKEGQNVTLSCEQNLNHDAMYWYRQDPGQGLRLIYYSQIVNDFQKGDIAEGYSVSREKKESFPLTVTSAQKNPTAFYLCASRGGLDEQFFGPGTRLTVL.

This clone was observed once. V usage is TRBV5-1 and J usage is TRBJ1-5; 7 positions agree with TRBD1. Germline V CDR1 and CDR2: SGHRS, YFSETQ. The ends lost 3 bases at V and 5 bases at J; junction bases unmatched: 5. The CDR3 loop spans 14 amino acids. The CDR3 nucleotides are TGCGCCAGCAGCTGGGACAGCCGGGATCAGCCCCAGCATTTT. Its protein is CASSWDSRDQPQHF.